Listed below are T cell receptor beta chains from one sample, sequenced in a study of identical twins. TCRdb reprocessed the 5' RACE reads with MiXCR, giving one entry per CDR3 protein. Among 600,000 to 700,000 distinct CDR3 sequences listed, around 21% were seen once. The sample was also reused in another study, on T cells expressing NK-cell markers.

Material: PBMCs. The origin of the receptors is a woman between 18 and 29 years old in good health. Each CDR3 is given without its conserved first and last residue. The D gene is left open where the match is weak.

v_call	d_call	cdr3_aa
TRBV5-6	-	ASSLVGRTYGGQY
TRBV12-3/TRBV12-4	-	ASSSRGPGVWYQETQY
TRBV18	-	ASSPLHSNEQF
TRBV4-2	-	ASSQDHGVSYGYT
TRBV20-1	TRBD1	SAQQGEETQY
TRBV3-1	TRBD2	ASSQASSGGTGELF
TRBV5-1	-	ASSLHGSTEAF
TRBV20-1	-	SAIRQANYGYT
TRBV15	TRBD2	ATSPHQTSGTGETQY
TRBV11-2	-	ASSLPGSSSYNEQF
TRBV29-1	TRBD1	SVVDRAWGTQY
TRBV12-3/TRBV12-4	-	ASSFEGGPSDTQY
TRBV12-3/TRBV12-4	-	ASSQQLRGGELF
TRBV4-2	-	ASSDRTGGTEAF
TRBV5-1	-	ASSLVQGGTGELF
TRBV6-5	-	ASSYSKGGNTEAF
TRBV4-3	TRBD2	ASSQDGRLAGVIEQF
TRBV4-1	-	ASSQFSDSNNNEQF
TRBV6-2/TRBV6-3	TRBD2	ASSYLLAGDEQY
TRBV20-1	-	SARGPTLGTEAF
TRBV21-1	-	ASSKTGDAYNEQF
TRBV30	-	AWSVRGDTQY
TRBV25-1	TRBD1	ASSVTGAPGYEQY
TRBV5-1	TRBD1	ASSFGDRGLNEQF
TRBV25-1	-	ASSDRDNEQY
TRBV20-1	TRBD2	SASRGGSVTGELF
TRBV14	TRBD1	ASSQGTGINTGELF
TRBV21-1	-	ASSEIKYSNQPQH
TRBV12-3/TRBV12-4	TRBD2	ASSFGGAAGANVLT
TRBV29-1	TRBD1	SVGRGQGAGNTIY
TRBV15	-	ATSRDMEETQY
TRBV6-2/TRBV6-3	TRBD1	ASTGQGGKYEQY
TRBV20-1	-	SARWTAYEQY
TRBV11-2	-	ASSPRSGELF
TRBV20-1	-	SASAGANTGELF
TRBV20-1	-	SASSRAGETQY
TRBV23-1	-	ASSQSERRTNQPQH
TRBV6-1	-	ASSWDPGLFGGANVLT
TRBV20-1	-	SARDGRTLVYEQY
TRBV7-9	-	ASSPKGGSTDTQY
TRBV5-6	TRBD2	ASSPQRLAGRLQEQY